This T cell receptor beta chain emerged from a study of blood T cell repertoires in COVID-19 (dated by TCRdb to the early 2020s). Describing the broader study: Collaborator samples came from the United States, Italy and Spain and covered acute and convalescent phases of COVID-19. Deeply sampled blood TCRbeta repertoires from subjects exposed to, actively infected with, or recovered from COVID-19 were included in the dataset. Where available, HLA class I and class II types were obtained from metadata supplied by the sample provider rather than from assay-based typing. The samples were drawn from two sources: the first 160 participants of the ongoing ImmuneRACE study, and over 950 subjects contributed by 6 global collaborators. A de-identified subject ID, COVID-19 status, age in years and sex were almost always included in the sample metadata. The material from the prospective study consisted of cDNA or gDNA derived from T cells, B-cell-depleted T cells, or PBMCs. The repertoires were made available in a free public database intended to serve as a resource for research on the immune response to SARS-CoV-2. Study-wide conclusions, independent of this receptor: How much clinical and demographic metadata was included differed by source and by participant, and the metadata was provided uncurated.

TCRbeta CDR3 regions were amplified from genomic DNA by means of the immunoSEQ Assay, a bias-controlled multiplex PCR. In the original analysis: The number of nucleated cells in each sample was estimated from the amplification of reference gene primers within the assay. Sequence reads were collapsed and filtered to measure the absolute abundance of every unique TCRbeta CDR3 rearrangement. For each sample, productive Simpson clonality was calculated by taking the square root of Simpson's diversity index across productive rearrangements. This immuneACCESS table, as held by TCRdb, lists in-frame sequences with V and J called but not all clones. Of the missing ones, under half trace to an unresolved V gene in checked studies; the others have no known cause. V and J calls and clone size come straight from that table; D and trimming were deduced from the DNA. This sample has roughly 230,000 clones in its table, and roughly 89% of those were observed once. The ten biggest clones cover roughly 4.5% of the sample.

The CDR3 contains 16 residues, cysteine and phenylalanine counted. The CDR3 DNA has 48 bases and is translated from base 1. The junction shows trimming of 5 bases on V and 4 bases on J, plus 20 bases between the germline ends. CDR1 and CDR2 are read off the germline V gene (reference sequence) as LNHDA and SQIVND. About this clone itself: The antigen this receptor binds is unknown. Within one base of it there is no much larger clone, and no base qualities were kept.

Another Seattle source contributed samples from volunteer blood donors who had recovered from COVID-19. Whole blood was collected in K2EDTA tubes by collaborating institutions according to the institutions' own protocols. For TCRbeta analysis, collaborator samples were shipped as frozen whole blood, as isolated PBMCs, or as DNA extracted from either sample type. The clonotype comes from a woman in her thirties or forties who had recovered from COVID-19. The sequence links TRBV19 to TRBJ1-2; a tentative D call is TRBD1 (5 bases match). Specimen: peripheral blood. At the DNA level, the sequence is TGTGCCAGTAGTGTGGGGCGAGGAGGGGCGATCTATGGCTACACCTTC. Its protein is CASSVGRGGAIYGYTF.